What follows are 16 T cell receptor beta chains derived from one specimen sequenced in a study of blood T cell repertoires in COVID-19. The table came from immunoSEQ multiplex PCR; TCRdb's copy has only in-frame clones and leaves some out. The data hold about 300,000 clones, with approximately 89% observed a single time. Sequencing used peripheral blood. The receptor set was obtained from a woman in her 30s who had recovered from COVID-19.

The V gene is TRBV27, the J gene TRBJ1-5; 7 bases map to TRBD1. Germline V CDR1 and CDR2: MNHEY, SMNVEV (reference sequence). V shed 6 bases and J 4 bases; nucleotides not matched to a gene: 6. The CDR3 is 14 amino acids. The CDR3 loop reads CASSTGAFNQPQHF. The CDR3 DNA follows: TGTGCCAGCAGCACAGGGGCCTTTAATCAGCCCCAGCATTTT.

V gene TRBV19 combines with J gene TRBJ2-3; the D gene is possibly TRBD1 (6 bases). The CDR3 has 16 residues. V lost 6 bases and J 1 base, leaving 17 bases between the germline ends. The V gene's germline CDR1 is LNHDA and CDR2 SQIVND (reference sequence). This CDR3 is CASRRDTLYGTDTQYF. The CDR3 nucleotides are TGTGCCAGTAGGAGGGACACCCTCTACGGCACAGATACGCAGTATTTT. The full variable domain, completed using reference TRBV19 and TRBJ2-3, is DGGITQSPKYLFRKEGQNVTLSCEQNLNHDAMYWYRQDPGQGLRLIYYSQIVNDFQKGDIAEGYSVSREKKESFPLTVTSAQKNPTAFYLCASRRDTLYGTDTQYFGPGTRLTVL.

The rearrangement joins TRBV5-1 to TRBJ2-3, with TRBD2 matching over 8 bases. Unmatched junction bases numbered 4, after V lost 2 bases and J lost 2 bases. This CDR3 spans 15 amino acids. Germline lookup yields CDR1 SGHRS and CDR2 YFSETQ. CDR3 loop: CASSFFSGDTDTQYF. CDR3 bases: TGCGCCAGCAGCTTTTTTAGCGGGGACACAGATACGCAGTATTTT.

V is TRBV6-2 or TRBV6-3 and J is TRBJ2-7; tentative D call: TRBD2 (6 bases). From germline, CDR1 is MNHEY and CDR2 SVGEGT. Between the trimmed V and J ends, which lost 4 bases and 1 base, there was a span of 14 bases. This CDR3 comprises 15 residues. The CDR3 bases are TGTGCCAGCAGTTTGGGTTCGGGGGAATCCTACGAGCAGTACTTC. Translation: CASSLGSGESYEQYF.

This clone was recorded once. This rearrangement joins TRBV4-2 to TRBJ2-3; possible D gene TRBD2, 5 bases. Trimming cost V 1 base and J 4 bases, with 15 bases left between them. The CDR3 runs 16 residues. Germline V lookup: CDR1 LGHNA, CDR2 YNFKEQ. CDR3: CASSQGVAGGSDTQYF. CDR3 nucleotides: TGTGCCAGCAGCCAAGGGGTGGCGGGCGGATCAGATACGCAGTATTTT.

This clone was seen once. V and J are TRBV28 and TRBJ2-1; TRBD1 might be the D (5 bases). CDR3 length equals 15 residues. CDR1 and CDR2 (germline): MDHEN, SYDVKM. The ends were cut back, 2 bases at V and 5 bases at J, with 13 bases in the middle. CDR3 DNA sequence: TGTGCCAGCAGTTTAGGACATAATAGGAACAATGAGCAGTTCTTC. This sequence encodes CASSLGHNRNNEQFF.

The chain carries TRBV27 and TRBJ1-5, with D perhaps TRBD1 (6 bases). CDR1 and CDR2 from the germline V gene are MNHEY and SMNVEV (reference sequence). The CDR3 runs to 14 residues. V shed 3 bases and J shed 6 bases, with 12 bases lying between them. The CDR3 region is CASSLGARVQPQHF. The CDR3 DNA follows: TGTGCCAGCAGTTTGGGGGCACGGGTTCAGCCCCAGCATTTT.

As DNA, the CDR3 is TGTGCCAGCAGCCCTCATCCGGGACAGGGGCCCGCGAACACTGAAGCTTTCTTT. This sequence encodes CASSPHPGQGPANTEAFF. This chain joins TRBV7-2 and TRBJ1-1; TRBD1 matches 10 bases. V was clipped by 5 bases and J by 1 base; unmatched bases: 13. CDR1 and CDR2 (germline): SGHTA, FQGNSA. CDR3 length equals 18 residues. Complete variable domain (other parts from reference TRBV7-2 and TRBJ1-1): GAGVSQSPSNKVTEKGKDVELRCDPISGHTALYWYRQSLGQGLEFLIYFQGNSAPDKSGLPSDRFSAERTGGSVSTLTIQRTQQEDSAVYLCASSPHPGQGPANTEAFFGQGTRLTVV.

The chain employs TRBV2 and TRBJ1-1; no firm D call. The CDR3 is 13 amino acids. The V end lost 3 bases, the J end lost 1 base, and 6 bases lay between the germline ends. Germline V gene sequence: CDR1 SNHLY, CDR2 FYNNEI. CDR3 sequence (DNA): TGTGCCAGCAGTGAGAACAGGAACACTGAAGCTTTCTTT. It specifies CASSENRNTEAFF.

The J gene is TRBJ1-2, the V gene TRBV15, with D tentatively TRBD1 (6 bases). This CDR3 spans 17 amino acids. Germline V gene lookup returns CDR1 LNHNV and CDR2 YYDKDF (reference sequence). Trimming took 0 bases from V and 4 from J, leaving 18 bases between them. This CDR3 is CATSRDGALQGPYGYTF. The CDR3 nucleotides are TGTGCCACCAGCAGAGACGGGGCCCTACAGGGACCCTATGGCTACACCTTC. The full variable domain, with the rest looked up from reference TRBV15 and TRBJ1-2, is DAMVIQNPRYQVTQFGKPVTLSCSQTLNHNVMYWYQQKSSQAPKLLFHYYDKDFNNEADTPDNFQSRRPNTSFCFLDIRSPGLGDTAMYLCATSRDGALQGPYGYTFGSGTRLTVV.

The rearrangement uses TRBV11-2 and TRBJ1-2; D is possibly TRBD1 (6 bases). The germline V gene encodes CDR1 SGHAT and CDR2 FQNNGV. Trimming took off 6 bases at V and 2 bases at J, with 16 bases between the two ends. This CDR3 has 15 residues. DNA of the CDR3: TGTGCCAGCAGTCTGAAGGCGGGGGCAAACTATGGCTACACCTTC. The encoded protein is CASSLKAGANYGYTF.

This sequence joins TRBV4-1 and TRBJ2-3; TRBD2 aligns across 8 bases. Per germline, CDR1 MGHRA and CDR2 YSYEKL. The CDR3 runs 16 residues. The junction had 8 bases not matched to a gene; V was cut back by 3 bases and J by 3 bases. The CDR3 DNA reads TGCGCCAGCAGCCACCCCGGGGGCGGGGGGACAGATACGCAGTATTTT. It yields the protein CASSHPGGGGTDTQYF.

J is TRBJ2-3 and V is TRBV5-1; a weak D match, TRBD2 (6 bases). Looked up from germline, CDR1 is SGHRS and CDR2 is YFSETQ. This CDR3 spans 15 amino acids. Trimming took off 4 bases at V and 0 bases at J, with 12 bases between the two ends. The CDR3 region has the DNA TGCGCCAGCAGCCGTGGGAGGCTGAGCACAGATACGCAGTATTTT. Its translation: CASSRGRLSTDTQYF.

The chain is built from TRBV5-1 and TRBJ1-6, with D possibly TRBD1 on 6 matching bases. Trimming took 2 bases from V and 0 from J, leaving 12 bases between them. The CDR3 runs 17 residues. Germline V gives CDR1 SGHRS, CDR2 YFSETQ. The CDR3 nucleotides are TGCGCCAGCAGCTTAACAGGGATCGGCTCCTATAATTCACCCCTCCACTTT. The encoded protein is CASSLTGIGSYNSPLHF. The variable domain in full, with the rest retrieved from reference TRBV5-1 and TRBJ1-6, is KAGVTQTPRYLIKTRGQQVTLSCSPISGHRSVSWYQQTPGQGLQFLFEYFSETQRNKGNFPGRFSGRQFSNSRSEMNVSTLELGDSALYLCASSLTGIGSYNSPLHFGNGTRLTVT.

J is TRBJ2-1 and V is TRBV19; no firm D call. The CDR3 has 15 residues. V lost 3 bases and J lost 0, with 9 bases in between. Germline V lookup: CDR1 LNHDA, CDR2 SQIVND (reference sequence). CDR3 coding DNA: TGTGCCAGTAGTATTCCCTTGAGCTCCTACAATGAGCAGTTCTTC. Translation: CASSIPLSSYNEQFF.

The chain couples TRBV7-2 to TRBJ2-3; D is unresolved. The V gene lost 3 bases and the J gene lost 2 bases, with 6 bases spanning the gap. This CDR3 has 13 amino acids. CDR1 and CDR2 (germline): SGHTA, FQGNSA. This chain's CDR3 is CASSLRNTDTQYF. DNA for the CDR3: TGTGCCAGCAGCTTGCGAAACACAGATACGCAGTATTTT.